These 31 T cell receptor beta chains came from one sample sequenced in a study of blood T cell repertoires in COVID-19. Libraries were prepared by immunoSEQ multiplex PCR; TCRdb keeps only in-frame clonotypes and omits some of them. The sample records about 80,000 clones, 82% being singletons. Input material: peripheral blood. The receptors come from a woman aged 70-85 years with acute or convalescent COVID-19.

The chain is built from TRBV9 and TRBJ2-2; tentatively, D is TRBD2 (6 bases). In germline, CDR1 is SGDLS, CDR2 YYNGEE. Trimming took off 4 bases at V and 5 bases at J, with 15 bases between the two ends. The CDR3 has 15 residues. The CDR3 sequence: CASSSTGTLTGELFF. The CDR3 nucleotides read TGTGCCAGCAGCTCCACCGGGACTCTTACCGGGGAGCTGTTTTTT.

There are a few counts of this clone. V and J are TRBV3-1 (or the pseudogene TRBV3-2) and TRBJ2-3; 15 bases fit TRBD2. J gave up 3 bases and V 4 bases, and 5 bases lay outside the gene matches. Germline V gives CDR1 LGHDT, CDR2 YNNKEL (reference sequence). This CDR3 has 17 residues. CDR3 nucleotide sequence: TGTGCCAGCAGCCGGACTAGCGGGAGGGTGGGGACAGATACGCAGTATTTT. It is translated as CASSRTSGRVGTDTQYF.

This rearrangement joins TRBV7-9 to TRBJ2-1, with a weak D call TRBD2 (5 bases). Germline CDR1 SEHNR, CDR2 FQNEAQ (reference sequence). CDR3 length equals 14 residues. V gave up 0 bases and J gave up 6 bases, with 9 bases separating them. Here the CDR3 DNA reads TGTGCCAGCAGCTTAGCGAACGGGGTCAATGAGCAGTTCTTC. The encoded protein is CASSLANGVNEQFF.

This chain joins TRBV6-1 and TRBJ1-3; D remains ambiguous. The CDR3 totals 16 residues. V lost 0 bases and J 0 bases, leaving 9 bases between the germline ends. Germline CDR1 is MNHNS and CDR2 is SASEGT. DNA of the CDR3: TGTGCCAGCAGTGAAGCGGGCAGGAACTCTGGAAACACCATATATTTT. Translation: CASSEAGRNSGNTIYF.

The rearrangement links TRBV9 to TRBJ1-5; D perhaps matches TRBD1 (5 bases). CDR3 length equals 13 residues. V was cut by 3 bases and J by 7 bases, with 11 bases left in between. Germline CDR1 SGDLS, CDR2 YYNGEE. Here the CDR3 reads CASSAGGVQPQHF. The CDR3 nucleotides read TGTGCCAGCAGCGCCGGGGGGGTACAGCCCCAGCATTTT.

The CDR3 is CASSLAVWETQYF. The CDR3, as DNA: TGTGCCAGCAGCTTGGCAGTATGGGAGACCCAGTACTTC. The rearrangement joins TRBV7-9 to TRBJ2-5; no definite D call. The CDR3 spans 13 residues. Trimming took 3 bases from V and 5 from J, leaving 10 bases between them. Germline CDR1 is SEHNR and CDR2 is FQNEAQ (reference sequence).

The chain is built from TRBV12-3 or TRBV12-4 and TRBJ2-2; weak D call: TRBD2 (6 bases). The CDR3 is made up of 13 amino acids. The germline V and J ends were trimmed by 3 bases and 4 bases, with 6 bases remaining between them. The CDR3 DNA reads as TGTGCCAGCAGTTTCGGGAGCACCGGGGAGCTGTTTTTT. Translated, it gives CASSFGSTGELFF.

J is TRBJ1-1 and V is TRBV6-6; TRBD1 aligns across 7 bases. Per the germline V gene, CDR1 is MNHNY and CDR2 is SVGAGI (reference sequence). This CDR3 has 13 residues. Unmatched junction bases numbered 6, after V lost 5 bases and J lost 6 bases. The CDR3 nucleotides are TGTGCCAGCAGTCTCCAGACAGGGCCTGAAGCTTTCTTT. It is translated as CASSLQTGPEAFF.

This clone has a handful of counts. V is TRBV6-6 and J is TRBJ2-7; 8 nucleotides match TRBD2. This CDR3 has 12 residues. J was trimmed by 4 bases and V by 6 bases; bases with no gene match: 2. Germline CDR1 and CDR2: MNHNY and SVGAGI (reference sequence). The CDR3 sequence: CASRRGGYEQYF. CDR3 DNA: TGTGCCAGCAGGCGCGGGGGGTACGAGCAGTACTTC.

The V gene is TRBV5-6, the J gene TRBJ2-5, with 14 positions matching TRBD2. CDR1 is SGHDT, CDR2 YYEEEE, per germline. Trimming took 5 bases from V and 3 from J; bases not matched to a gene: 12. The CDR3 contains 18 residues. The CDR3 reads CASSYRPGLAGVEETQYF. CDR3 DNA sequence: TGTGCCAGCAGTTACCGCCCGGGACTAGCGGGAGTCGAAGAGACCCAGTACTTC.

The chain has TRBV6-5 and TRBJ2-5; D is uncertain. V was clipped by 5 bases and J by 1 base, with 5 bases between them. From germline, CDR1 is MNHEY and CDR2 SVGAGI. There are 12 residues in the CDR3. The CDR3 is CASSPIQETQYF. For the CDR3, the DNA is TGTGCCAGCAGTCCCATCCAAGAGACCCAGTACTTC.

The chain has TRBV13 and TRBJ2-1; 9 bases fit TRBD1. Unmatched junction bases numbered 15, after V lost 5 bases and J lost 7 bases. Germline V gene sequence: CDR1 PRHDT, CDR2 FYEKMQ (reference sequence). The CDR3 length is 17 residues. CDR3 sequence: CASSPRTGASLRNEQFF. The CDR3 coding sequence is TGTGCCAGCAGCCCACGGACAGGGGCTAGTTTGCGGAATGAGCAGTTCTTC.

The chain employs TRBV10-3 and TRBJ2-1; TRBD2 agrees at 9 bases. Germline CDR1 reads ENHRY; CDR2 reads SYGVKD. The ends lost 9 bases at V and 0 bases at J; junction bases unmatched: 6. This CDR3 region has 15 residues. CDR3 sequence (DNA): TGTGCCATAAAAGGTAGCGGGAGCTCCTACAATGAGCAGTTCTTC. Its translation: CAIKGSGSSYNEQFF.

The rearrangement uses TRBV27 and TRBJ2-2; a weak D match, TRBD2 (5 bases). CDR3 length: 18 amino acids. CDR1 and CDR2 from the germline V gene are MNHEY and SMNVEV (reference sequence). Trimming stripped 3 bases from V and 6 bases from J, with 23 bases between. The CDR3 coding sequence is TGTGCCAGCAGTTTTAGCTCCCTTAACTGGGTGGACTCCGGGGAGCTGTTTTTT. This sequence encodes CASSFSSLNWVDSGELFF.

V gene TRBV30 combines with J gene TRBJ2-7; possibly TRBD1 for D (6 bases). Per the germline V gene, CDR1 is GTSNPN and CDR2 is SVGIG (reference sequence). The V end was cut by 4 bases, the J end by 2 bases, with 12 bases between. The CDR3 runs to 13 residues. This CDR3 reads CAWTKQGPYEQYF. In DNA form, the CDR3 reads TGTGCCTGGACTAAACAGGGCCCCTACGAGCAGTACTTC.

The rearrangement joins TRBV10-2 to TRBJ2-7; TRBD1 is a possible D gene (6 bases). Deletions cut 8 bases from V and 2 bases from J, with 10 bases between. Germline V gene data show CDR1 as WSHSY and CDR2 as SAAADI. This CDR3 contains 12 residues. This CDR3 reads CASRGQPYEQYF. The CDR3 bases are TGCGCCAGCCGCGGACAGCCCTACGAGCAGTACTTC.

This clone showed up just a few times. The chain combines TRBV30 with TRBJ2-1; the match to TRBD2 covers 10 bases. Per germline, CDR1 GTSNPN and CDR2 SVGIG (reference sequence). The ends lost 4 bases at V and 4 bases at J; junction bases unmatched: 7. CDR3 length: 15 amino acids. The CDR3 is CAWIAVAGGYNEQFF. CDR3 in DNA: TGTGCCTGGATAGCTGTAGCGGGAGGTTACAATGAGCAGTTCTTC.

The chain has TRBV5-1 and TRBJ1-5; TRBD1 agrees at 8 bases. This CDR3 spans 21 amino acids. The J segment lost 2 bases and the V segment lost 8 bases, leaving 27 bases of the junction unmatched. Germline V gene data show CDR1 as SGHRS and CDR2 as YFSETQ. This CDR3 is CARDVTRTGYNLRLCNQPQHF. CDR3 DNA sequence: TGCGCCAGAGACGTGACCCGGACAGGGTACAATCTACGGCTGTGCAATCAGCCCCAGCATTTT.

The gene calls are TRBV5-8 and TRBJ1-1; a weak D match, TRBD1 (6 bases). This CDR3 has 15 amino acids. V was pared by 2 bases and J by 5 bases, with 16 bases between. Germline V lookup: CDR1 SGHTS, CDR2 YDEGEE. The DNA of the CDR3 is TGTGCCAGCAGCTTACGAGGGGGAGTAGGAACTGAAGCTTTCTTT. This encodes CASSLRGGVGTEAFF.

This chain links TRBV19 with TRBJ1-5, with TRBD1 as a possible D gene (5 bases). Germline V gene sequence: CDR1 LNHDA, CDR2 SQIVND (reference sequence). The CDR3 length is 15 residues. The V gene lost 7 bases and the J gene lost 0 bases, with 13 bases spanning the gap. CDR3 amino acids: CASKMQQGSNQPQHF. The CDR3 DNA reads TGTGCCAGTAAGATGCAGCAGGGTAGCAATCAGCCCCAGCATTTT.

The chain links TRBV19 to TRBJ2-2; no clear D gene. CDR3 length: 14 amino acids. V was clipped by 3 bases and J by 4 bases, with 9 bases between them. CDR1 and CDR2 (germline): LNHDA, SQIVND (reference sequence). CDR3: CASSMSPSTGELFF. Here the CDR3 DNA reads TGTGCCAGTAGTATGAGTCCTAGCACCGGGGAGCTGTTTTTT.

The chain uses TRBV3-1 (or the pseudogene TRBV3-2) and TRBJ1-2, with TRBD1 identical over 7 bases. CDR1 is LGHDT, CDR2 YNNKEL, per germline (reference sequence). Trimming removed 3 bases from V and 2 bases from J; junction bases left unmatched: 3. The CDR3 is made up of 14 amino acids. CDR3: CASSQGQFNYGYTF. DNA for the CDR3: TGTGCCAGCAGCCAGGGACAGTTCAACTATGGCTACACCTTC.

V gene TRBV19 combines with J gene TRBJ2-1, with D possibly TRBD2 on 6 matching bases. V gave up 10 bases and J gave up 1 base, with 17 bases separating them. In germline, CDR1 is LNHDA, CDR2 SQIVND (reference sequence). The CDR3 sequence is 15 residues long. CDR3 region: CATSTPGLSYNEQFF. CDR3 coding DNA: TGTGCCACCTCTACCCCGGGACTGTCCTACAATGAGCAGTTCTTC.

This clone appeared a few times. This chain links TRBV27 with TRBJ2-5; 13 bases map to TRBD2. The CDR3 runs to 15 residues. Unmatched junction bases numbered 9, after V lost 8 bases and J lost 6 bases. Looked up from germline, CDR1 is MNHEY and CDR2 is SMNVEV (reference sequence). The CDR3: CASYQLAGGAQTQYF. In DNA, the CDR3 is TGTGCCAGCTACCAACTAGCGGGAGGGGCCCAGACCCAGTACTTC.

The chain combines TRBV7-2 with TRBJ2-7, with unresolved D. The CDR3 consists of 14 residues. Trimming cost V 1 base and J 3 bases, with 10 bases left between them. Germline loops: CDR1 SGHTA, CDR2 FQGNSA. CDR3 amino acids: CASSLVKQNYEQYF. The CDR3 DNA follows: TGTGCCAGCAGCTTAGTCAAACAGAACTACGAGCAGTACTTC.

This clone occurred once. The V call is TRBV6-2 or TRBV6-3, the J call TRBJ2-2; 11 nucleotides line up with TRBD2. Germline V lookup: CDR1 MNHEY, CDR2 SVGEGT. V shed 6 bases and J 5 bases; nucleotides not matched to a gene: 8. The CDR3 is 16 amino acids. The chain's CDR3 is CASSLQLAGVTGELFF. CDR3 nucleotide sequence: TGTGCCAGCAGCCTTCAACTAGCGGGAGTAACCGGGGAGCTGTTTTTT.

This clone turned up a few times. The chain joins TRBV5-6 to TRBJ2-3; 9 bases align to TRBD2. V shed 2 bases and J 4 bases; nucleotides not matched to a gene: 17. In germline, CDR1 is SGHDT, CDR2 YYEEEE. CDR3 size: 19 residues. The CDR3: CASSFPGGIAGVGADTQYF. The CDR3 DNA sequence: TGTGCCAGCAGCTTCCCGGGTGGGATAGCGGGAGTCGGCGCAGATACGCAGTATTTT.

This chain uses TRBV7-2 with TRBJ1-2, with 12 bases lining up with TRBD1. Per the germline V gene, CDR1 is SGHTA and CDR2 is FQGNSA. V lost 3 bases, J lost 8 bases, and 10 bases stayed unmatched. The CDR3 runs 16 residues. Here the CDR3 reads CASSFPTGQGARGYTF. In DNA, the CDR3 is TGTGCCAGCAGCTTTCCTACGGGACAGGGGGCCAGGGGCTACACCTTC.

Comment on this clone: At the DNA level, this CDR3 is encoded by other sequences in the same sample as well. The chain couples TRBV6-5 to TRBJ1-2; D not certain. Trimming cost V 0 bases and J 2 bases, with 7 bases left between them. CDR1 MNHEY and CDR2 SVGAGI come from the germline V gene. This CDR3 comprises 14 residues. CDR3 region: CASSYSGRNYGYTF. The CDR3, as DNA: TGTGCCAGCAGTTACTCTGGGAGGAACTATGGCTACACCTTC.

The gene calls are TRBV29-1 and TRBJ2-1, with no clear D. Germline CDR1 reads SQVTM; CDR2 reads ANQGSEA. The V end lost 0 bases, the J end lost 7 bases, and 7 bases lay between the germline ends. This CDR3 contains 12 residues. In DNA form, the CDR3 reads TGCAGCGTTGAAGATCTTGTAAATGAGCAGTTCTTC. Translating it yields CSVEDLVNEQFF.

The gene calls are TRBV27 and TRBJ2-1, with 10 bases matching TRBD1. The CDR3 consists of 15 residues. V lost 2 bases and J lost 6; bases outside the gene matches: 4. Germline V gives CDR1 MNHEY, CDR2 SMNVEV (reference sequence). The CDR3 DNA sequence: TGTGCCAGCAGTTTAGGGGACAGGGGAGGCAATGAGCAGTTCTTC. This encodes CASSLGDRGGNEQFF.